The 2 T cell receptor beta chains reported below all come from one sample, sequenced in a study of early T cells in non-severe SARS-CoV-2 infection. Via MiXCR, TCRdb re-called the 5' RACE reads, giving one row per CDR3 protein. In the table there are tens of thousands of distinct CDR3 sequences, 11% of which are singletons. Specimen: whole blood, collected at baseline. The receptors originated from an adult who was a healthcare worker with PCR-confirmed SARS-CoV-2 infection or an uninfected control (not recorded which).

This clonotype showed up just a few times. This chain links TRBV18 with TRBJ1-3, with no clear D. V dropped 6 bases and J dropped 0 bases, with 9 bases sitting between them. Germline V lookup: CDR1 KGHSH, CDR2 LQKENI. The CDR3 contains 14 residues. The CDR3 region has the DNA TGTGCCAGCTCCCAAGGCAGCTCTGGAAACACCATATATTTT. Protein product: CASSQGSSGNTIYF. The full variable domain, its missing parts supplied by reference TRBV18 and TRBJ1-3, is NAGVMQNPRHLVRRRGQEARLRCSPMKGHSHVYWYRQLPEEGLKFMVYLQKENIIDESGMPKERFSAEFPKEGPSILRIQQVVRGDSAAYFCASSQGSSGNTIYFGEGSWLTVV.

This clonotype occurred many times. The J gene is TRBJ1-5, the V gene TRBV12-3 or TRBV12-4, with D tentatively TRBD1 (5 bases). The CDR3 has 14 amino acids. The germline V and J ends were trimmed by 5 bases and 4 bases, with 12 bases remaining between them. CDR3: CASSPGRWNQPQHF. The DNA for the CDR3 is TGTGCCAGCAGTCCAGGGAGATGGAATCAGCCCCAGCATTTT.